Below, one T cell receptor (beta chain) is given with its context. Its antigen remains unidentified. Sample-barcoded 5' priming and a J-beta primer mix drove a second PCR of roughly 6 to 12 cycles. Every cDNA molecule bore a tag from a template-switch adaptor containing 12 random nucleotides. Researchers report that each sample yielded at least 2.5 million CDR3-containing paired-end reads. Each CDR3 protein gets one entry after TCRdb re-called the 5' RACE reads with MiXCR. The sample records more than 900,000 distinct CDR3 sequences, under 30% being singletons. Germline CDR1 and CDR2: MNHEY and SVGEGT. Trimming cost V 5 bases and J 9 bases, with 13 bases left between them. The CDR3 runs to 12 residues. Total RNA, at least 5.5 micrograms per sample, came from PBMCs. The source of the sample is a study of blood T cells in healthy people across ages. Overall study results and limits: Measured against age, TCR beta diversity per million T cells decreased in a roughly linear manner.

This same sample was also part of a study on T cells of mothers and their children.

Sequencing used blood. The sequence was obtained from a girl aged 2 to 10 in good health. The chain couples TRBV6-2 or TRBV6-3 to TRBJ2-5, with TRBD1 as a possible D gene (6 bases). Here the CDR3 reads CASSPWTVSQYF. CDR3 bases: TGTGCCAGCAGTCCTTGGACAGTGTCCCAGTACTTC.